This record concerns one TCR beta chain sequence. The data are from a study of blood T cell repertoires in COVID-19. Whole-study context: From T cells, B-cell-depleted T cells, or PBMCs came the material, which was cDNA or gDNA.

V lost 4 bases to trimming and J lost 2 bases, with 12 bases between them. The germline V gene has CDR1 MNHNY and CDR2 SVGAGI (reference sequence). The CDR3 loop spans 14 amino acids. This table comes from immunoSEQ multiplex PCR, and its TCRdb copy is limited to in-frame clones, with some not included. The data contain roughly 100,000 clones, about nine tenths of them seen just once; the ten biggest clones take up approximately 5.6%. The source is a woman aged 45-65 years with COVID-19, enrolled during active disease. The rearrangement uses TRBV6-6 and TRBJ2-7; a weak D match, TRBD1 (6 bases). The specimen sequenced was peripheral blood. CDR3 in DNA: TGTGCCAGCAGTTCCGGGACAAAGACCTACGAGCAGTACTTC. It specifies CASSSGTKTYEQYF.